The following is a T cell receptor (beta chain) sequence with its context. PCR involved 60 Vbeta and 13 Jbeta primers. Produced via immunoSEQ multiplex PCR; TCRdb's table is partial and in-frame only. The data contain about 130,000 clones, about 78% of them singletons. The sample comes from a study of cytomegalovirus exposure and HLA in healthy donors. The germline V gene encodes CDR1 MNHNS and CDR2 SASEGT. This CDR3 comprises 13 residues. Trimming stripped 10 bases from V and 8 bases from J, with 17 bases between. The chain joins TRBV6-1 to TRBJ1-4; a possible D gene is TRBD1 (6 bases). This sequence originates from a man aged 25-45 years in good health and CMV-seronegative. Specimen: PBMCs. CDR3 coding DNA: TGTGCCACCCCGACAGGCCGGGGCGAAAAACTGTTTTTT. Residues: CATPTGRGEKLFF.